This is a list of T cell receptor beta chains from one sample in a study of the immune and genomic landscape of osteosarcoma. Clones were sequenced by immunoSEQ multiplex PCR, and TCRdb holds only the in-frame ones, with some missing. The repertoire holds some 1,100 clones, with approximately 70% as singletons. Specimen: primary tumor tissue from soft tissue. The receptors here all came from a man aged 25 to 45 with osteosarcoma. CDR3s include the opening cysteine and the closing phenylalanine or tryptophan. D genes are given only for firm matches. Where a row states a size, it is once, few, many or the class of an expanded clone; other rows omit it.

d_gene	len	v_gene	abundance	j_gene	CDR3nt	CDR3aa
-	15	TRBV11-2	-	TRBJ1-4	TGTGCCAGCAGCTTAGAGGCCGGGGGCGATGAAAAACTGTTTTTT	CASSLEAGGDEKLFF
TRBD1	15	TRBV28	-	TRBJ1-2	TGTGCCAGCAGCACCCGCGACAGGGTGGTCTACGGCTACACCTTC	CASSTRDRVVYGYTF
-	15	TRBV9	-	TRBJ2-7	TGTGCCAGCAGCGTAGGGTCGCAGTCCTCCTACGAGCAGTACTTC	CASSVGSQSSYEQYF
TRBD1	18	TRBV6-1	-	TRBJ2-7	TGTGCCAGCAGTGAATTGGGTGGGACAGGGGGCCGGCGCTACGAGCAGTACTTC	CASSELGGTGGRRYEQYF
TRBD2	19	TRBV27	-	TRBJ2-1	TGTGCCAGCAGTTCCCTCGGAGGTAGCGGGGGAGACTACAAGAATGAGCAGTTCTTC	CASSSLGGSGGDYKNEQFF
-	14	TRBV7-8	-	TRBJ2-7	TGTGCCAGCAGCTTGGGGTGGGGGTCGGGCGAGCAGTACTTC	CASSLGWGSGEQYF
TRBD2	15	TRBV5-6	few	TRBJ2-7	TGTGCCAGCAGCTTGGTAGCGGGGGGCCTCAACGAGCAGTACTTC	CASSLVAGGLNEQYF
-	19	TRBV7-9	-	TRBJ1-2	TGTGCCAGCAGCTTAGAGGTGGTAACAGGGAGTGGAGGTAACTATGGCTACACCTTC	CASSLEVVTGSGGNYGYTF
-	15	TRBV25-1	-	TRBJ2-2	TGTGCCAGCAAGAGTTCTAGCTGGGAACCCGGGGAGCTGTTTTTT	CASKSSSWEPGELFF
TRBD2	17	TRBV5-1	-	TRBJ2-3	TGCGCCAGCAGCTTGGCTAGCGGGGGGGCCGCGTCAGATACGCAGTATTTT	CASSLASGGAASDTQYF
-	16	TRBV5-6	-	TRBJ2-1	TGTGCCAGCAGCTTACTCGAGGGCCTTTTGTACAATGAGCAGTTCTTC	CASSLLEGLLYNEQFF
-	15	TRBV4-2	-	TRBJ2-2	TGTGCCAGCAGTTTAGACAGGACCAACACCGGGGAGCTGTTTTTT	CASSLDRTNTGELFF
TRBD2	17	TRBV5-1	-	TRBJ2-7	TGCGCCAGCAGCTTGGAACTAGCGGGGGCCTTTCCCTACGAGCAGTACTTC	CASSLELAGAFPYEQYF
TRBD1	15	TRBV6-5	-	TRBJ1-4	TGTGCCAGCAGCAAACAGACAGGGGGCATAGTAAAACTGTTTTTT	CASSKQTGGIVKLFF
-	13	TRBV6-1	-	TRBJ1-2	TGTGCCAGCAGTGAAGGGGGATTTTATGGCTACACCTTC	CASSEGGFYGYTF
-	13	TRBV10-3	few	TRBJ1-1	TGTGCCATCAGTGAGTCCACGAACACTGAAGCTTTCTTT	CAISESTNTEAFF
TRBD1	16	TRBV5-1	-	TRBJ1-2	TGCGCCAGCAGCCTCTCTGGGACAGCCACTACCTATGGCTACACCTTC	CASSLSGTATTYGYTF
-	13	TRBV27	-	TRBJ2-7	TGTGCCAGCAGTTGGGGGCTTTCCTACGAGCAGTACTTC	CASSWGLSYEQYF
-	15	TRBV4-1	-	TRBJ2-7	TGCGCCAGCAGCCAAGTGCAGGGAGAGGGTTACGAGCAGTACTTC	CASSQVQGEGYEQYF
TRBD2	13	TRBV18	-	TRBJ2-5	TGTGCCAGCTCCTTAGCGGGGGCGGAGACCCAGTACTTC	CASSLAGAETQYF
-	13	TRBV6-5	-	TRBJ2-1	TGTGCCAGCAATCAGGGTAGGAACAATGAGCAGTTCTTC	CASNQGRNNEQFF
-	15	TRBV29-1	-	TRBJ2-5	TGCAGCGTCTCCGGGGGTAGCCTTCCCCAAGAGACCCAGTACTTC	CSVSGGSLPQETQYF
TRBD1	16	TRBV6-6	-	TRBJ1-3	TGTGCCAGCAGCGACAGGGGACAGGGAACTGGAAACACCATATATTTT	CASSDRGQGTGNTIYF
TRBD1	15	TRBV6-1	-	TRBJ1-2	TGTGCCAGCAGTACCACGGGACAGCTCAACTATGGCTACACCTTC	CASSTTGQLNYGYTF
TRBD1	21	TRBV7-8	-	TRBJ2-4	TGTGCCAGCAGCTTAGGCAGGACAGGGGGCAGGCCAGTGCGAGCCAAAAACATTCAGTACTTC	CASSLGRTGGRPVRAKNIQYF
-	15	TRBV5-8	-	TRBJ1-5	TGTGCCAGCAGCTCGGGAGCCCCCCTGGACCAGCCCCAGCATTTT	CASSSGAPLDQPQHF
TRBD2	15	TRBV27	once	TRBJ2-5	TGTGCCAGCAGCCCTAGCGGGGGGGCGGGGGAGACCCAGTACTTC	CASSPSGGAGETQYF
-	15	TRBV7-8	-	TRBJ2-1	TGTGCCAGCAGCTTAGCGGTCGATAGAGTAAATGAGCAGTTCTTC	CASSLAVDRVNEQFF
-	11	TRBV30	-	TRBJ1-1	TGTGCCTGGCGGCTGGGCGCTGAAGCTTTCTTT	CAWRLGAEAFF
-	16	TRBV12-1	-	TRBJ1-1	TGTGCCAAACTGCAGGGGGCGATTTTCATGAACACTGAAGCTTTCTTT	CAKLQGAIFMNTEAFF
-	15	TRBV5-6	-	TRBJ1-2	TGTGCCAGCAGCCCGACCCCAGGGTTAAGGGGTGGCTACACCTTC	CASSPTPGLRGGYTF
-	17	TRBV21-1	-	TRBJ2-7	TGTGCCAGCAGCAAAGGGCAGACGGGTTCCAGGGACAGCGAGCAGTACTTC	CASSKGQTGSRDSEQYF
-	14	TRBV16	-	TRBJ2-1	TGTGCCAGCAAAGAGACTAACGCCTACAATGAGCAGTTCTTC	CASKETNAYNEQFF
-	15	TRBV7-3	few	TRBJ1-3	TGTGCCAGCAGCTTAAGCGGGGGGTATGGAAACACCATATATTTT	CASSLSGGYGNTIYF
-	13	TRBV28	-	TRBJ2-7	TGTGCCAGCAGCCGGGACGGCTTGTACGAGCAGTACTTC	CASSRDGLYEQYF
-	14	TRBV11-2	-	TRBJ2-7	TGTGCCAGCACCTTGACAGCAAACTCCTACGAGCAGTACTTC	CASTLTANSYEQYF
-	15	TRBV6-5	-	TRBJ1-6	TGTGCCAGCAGACGACAGGCCCTCGATAATTCACCCCTCCACTTT	CASRRQALDNSPLHF
TRBD2	15	TRBV7-3	-	TRBJ2-2	TGTGCCAGCAGCCCCGTACCCGGGGGGACCGGGGAGCTGTTTTTT	CASSPVPGGTGELFF
TRBD1	15	TRBV7-3	-	TRBJ1-3	TGTGCCAGCAGCTTATCGACAGGGTCTGGAAACACCATATATTTT	CASSLSTGSGNTIYF
-	14	TRBV4-1	few	TRBJ2-1	TGCGCCAGCAGCCAAGAGGGTCCTTCGGATGAGCAGTTCTTC	CASSQEGPSDEQFF
TRBD1	15	TRBV6-6	-	TRBJ1-2	TGTGCCAGCAGTACCACGGGACAGCTCAACTATGGCTACACCTTC	CASSTTGQLNYGYTF
-	11	TRBV28	-	TRBJ2-7	TGTGCCAGCAGGGGGCTTTACGAGCAGTACTTC	CASRGLYEQYF
-	14	TRBV5-5	-	TRBJ2-5	TGTGCCAGCAGCTTGAAGGTGTACCAAGAGACCCAGTACTTC	CASSLKVYQETQYF
-	13	TRBV7-9	few	TRBJ1-1	TGTGCCAGCAGCTTGACGGGGGACACTGAAGCTTTCTTT	CASSLTGDTEAFF
TRBD1	16	TRBV6-1	once	TRBJ2-7	TGTGCCAGCAGTGACCAATGGGACAGGGACATGTACGAGCAGTACTTC	CASSDQWDRDMYEQYF
TRBD2	14	TRBV19	once	TRBJ2-2	TGTGCCAGCGTGGGACTAGCGAACACCGGGGAGCTGTTTTTT	CASVGLANTGELFF
-	15	TRBV6-6	-	TRBJ1-2	TGTGCCAGCAGTTTAGGCGGGGTCCGCGTGGGAGGCTACACCTTC	CASSLGGVRVGGYTF
-	15	TRBV27	-	TRBJ1-1	TGTGCCAGCAGATCTTTTGGGATAATTAACACTGAAGCTTTCTTT	CASRSFGIINTEAFF
-	14	TRBV27	-	TRBJ1-2	TGTGCCAGCAGTTTAGGTCCCCAGTCATATGGCTACACCTTC	CASSLGPQSYGYTF
-	12	TRBV28	once	TRBJ2-5	TGTGCCAGCCAGGTGGGGGTCGAGACCCAGTACTTC	CASQVGVETQYF
-	14	TRBV19	-	TRBJ1-2	TGTGCCAGTAGTACCTTGGAGGGGGGCTATGGCTACACCTTC	CASSTLEGGYGYTF
-	15	TRBV15	large	TRBJ2-3	TGTGCCACCAGCACAACTCCCACACATGGGGGTGGGCAGTATTTT	CATSTTPTHGGGQYF
TRBD1	14	TRBV13	few	TRBJ1-2	TGTGCCAGCAGCTTATTAGAGGGGGCGCATGGCTACACCTTC	CASSLLEGAHGYTF
TRBD1	12	TRBV29-1	-	TRBJ1-2	TGCAGCGTTGAGACAGGGGGCTATGGCTACACCTTC	CSVETGGYGYTF
-	14	TRBV7-9	-	TRBJ1-2	TGTGCCAGCAGCCGAGGGGTGACGGAGAATGGCTACACCTTC	CASSRGVTENGYTF